This TCR beta chain was obtained from a study of shared clonotypes between healthy human individuals. Data came from immunoSEQ multiplex PCR; TCRdb stores just in-frame clones and leaves some out. The sample lists about 490,000 clones, roughly 80% occurring once. CDR1 is ENHRY, CDR2 SYGVKD, per germline. The CDR3 is made up of 11 amino acids. V lost 5 bases, J lost 11 bases, and 4 bases stayed unmatched. The origin of this receptor is a woman aged 40 to 50 in good health. Some clones in this sample may be carry-over from other donors' samples. The rearrangement links TRBV10-3 to TRBJ1-1; 8 nucleotides match TRBD1. What was sequenced was PBMCs. CDR3: CAISSTGDAFF. The CDR3 coding sequence is TGTGCCATCAGTTCGACAGGGGACGCTTTCTTT.